This TCR beta chain was found in a study of OX40 agonist ivuxolimab in advanced cancers. Points from the study as a whole: Individuals who were partial responders at 0.1-3.0 mg/kg had clonal expansion that ranked among the lowest.

The CDR3 totals 15 residues. In germline, CDR1 is KGHSH, CDR2 LQKENI. The J segment lost 6 bases and the V segment lost 6 bases, leaving 9 bases of the junction unmatched. Some clones are missing from TCRdb's copy, which holds only in-frame ones; the method was immunoSEQ multiplex PCR. The data contain roughly 92,000 clones, 91% of them singletons. Concerning this clone: Its antigen is still unknown.

The sequencing used CD4+ or CD8+ T cells sorted from blood, collected in a trial of the OX40 agonist ivuxolimab. This TCR was recovered from an adult with an advanced solid tumor such as melanoma, head and neck, liver or kidney cancer. The genes are TRBV18 and TRBJ2-2, with 8 bases matching TRBD1. CDR3 in amino acids: CASSQNRGKAGELFF. The DNA of the CDR3 is TGTGCCAGCTCGCAAAACAGGGGGAAGGCCGGGGAGCTGTTTTTT.